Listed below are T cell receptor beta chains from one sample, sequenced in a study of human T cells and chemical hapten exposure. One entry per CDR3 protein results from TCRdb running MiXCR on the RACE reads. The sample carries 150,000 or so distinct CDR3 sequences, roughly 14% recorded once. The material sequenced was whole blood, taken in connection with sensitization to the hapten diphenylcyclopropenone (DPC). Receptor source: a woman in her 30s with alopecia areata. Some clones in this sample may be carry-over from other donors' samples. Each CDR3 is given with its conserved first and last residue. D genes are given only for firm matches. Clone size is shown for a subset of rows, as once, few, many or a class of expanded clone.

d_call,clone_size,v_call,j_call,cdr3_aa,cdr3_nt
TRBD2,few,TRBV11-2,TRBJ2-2,CASSGGTRWANTGELFF,TGTGCCAGCAGCGGAGGGACTAGGTGGGCGAACACCGGGGAGCTGTTTTTT
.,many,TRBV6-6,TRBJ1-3,CASSPGQSSGNTIYF,TGTGCCAGCAGCCCCGGACAGAGCTCTGGAAACACCATATATTTT
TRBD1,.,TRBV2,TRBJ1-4,CASRTGEGEKLFF,TGTGCCAGCAGGACAGGGGAGGGTGAAAAACTGTTTTTT
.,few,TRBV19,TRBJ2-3,CASNPTATSTDTQYF,TGTGCCAGTAACCCGACAGCCACTAGCACAGATACGCAGTATTTT
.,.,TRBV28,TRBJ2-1,CASSPVDEQFF,TGTGCCAGCAGTCCAGTGGATGAGCAGTTCTTC
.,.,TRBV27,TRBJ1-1,CASQKEGGRANTEAFF,TGTGCCAGCCAAAAGGAGGGGGGCAGGGCGAACACTGAAGCTTTCTTT
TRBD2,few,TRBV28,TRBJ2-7,CASSLRGGPGEQYF,TGTGCCAGCAGTTTAAGGGGAGGGCCCGGCGAGCAGTACTTC
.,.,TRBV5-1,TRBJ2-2,CASSPGGSQGGELFF,TGCGCCAGCAGCCCCGGGGGATCACAGGGCGGGGAGCTGTTTTTT
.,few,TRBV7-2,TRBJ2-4,CASSPVATSKNIQYF,TGTGCCAGCAGCCCTGTTGCCACGTCCAAAAACATTCAGTACTTC
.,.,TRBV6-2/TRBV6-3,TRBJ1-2,CASSYSTFTGNYGYTF,TGTGCCAGCAGTTACTCGACCTTTACAGGGAACTATGGCTACACCTTC
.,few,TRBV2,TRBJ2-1,CASRVGVGNNEQFF,TGTGCCAGCAGAGTAGGAGTGGGGAACAATGAGCAGTTCTTC
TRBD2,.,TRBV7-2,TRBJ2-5,CASSKGLAGGLETQYF,TGTGCCAGCAGCAAGGGACTAGCGGGAGGGTTGGAGACCCAGTACTTC
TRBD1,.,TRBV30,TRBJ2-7,CAWMRTGTSYEQYF,TGTGCCTGGATGAGGACAGGAACGTCCTACGAGCAGTACTTC
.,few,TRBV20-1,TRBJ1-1,CSADMNTEAFF,TGCAGTGCGGACATGAACACTGAAGCTTTCTTT
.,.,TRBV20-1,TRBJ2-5,CSARDIMEPQETQYF,TGCAGTGCTAGAGATATAATGGAGCCCCAAGAGACCCAGTACTTC
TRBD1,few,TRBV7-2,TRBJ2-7,CASSSLTGPPYEQYF,TGTGCCAGCAGCTCTCTGACAGGGCCCCCCTACGAGCAGTACTTC
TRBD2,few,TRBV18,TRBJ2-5,CASSPQDGAGGFETQYF,TGTGCCAGCTCACCACAGGACGGAGCGGGAGGGTTTGAGACCCAGTACTTC
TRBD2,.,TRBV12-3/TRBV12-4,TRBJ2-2,CASTLRAGVTTGELFF,TGTGCCAGCACCCTAAGGGCGGGAGTTACGACCGGGGAGCTGTTTTTT
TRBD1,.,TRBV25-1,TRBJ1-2,CASSDPQGPNYGYTF,TGTGCCAGCAGTGACCCACAGGGGCCTAACTATGGCTACACCTTC
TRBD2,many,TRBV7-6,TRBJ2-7,CASSPLAGEGGEQYF,TGTGCCAGCAGCCCACTAGCGGGAGAAGGTGGCGAGCAGTACTTC
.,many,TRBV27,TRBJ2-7,CAAGNGYEQYF,TGTGCCGCAGGGAACGGCTACGAGCAGTACTTC
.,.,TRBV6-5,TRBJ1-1,CASSSQTTDSFEAFF,TGTGCCAGCAGTTCCCAAACAACGGACAGCTTTGAAGCTTTCTTT
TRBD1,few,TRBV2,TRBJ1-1,CASSAGQGMNTEAFF,TGTGCCAGCAGTGCGGGACAGGGTATGAACACTGAAGCTTTCTTT
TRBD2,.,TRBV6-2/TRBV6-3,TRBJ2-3,CASSYPTGRGGTDTQYF,TGTGCCAGCAGTTACCCCACCGGCCGGGGGGGCACAGATACGCAGTATTTT
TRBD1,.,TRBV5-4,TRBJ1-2,CASSPTGKGYTF,TGTGCCAGCAGCCCGACAGGGAAGGGCTACACCTTC
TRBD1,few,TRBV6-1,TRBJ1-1,CASILGQGALNTEAFF,TGTGCCAGCATCCTAGGACAGGGGGCTTTGAACACTGAAGCTTTCTTT
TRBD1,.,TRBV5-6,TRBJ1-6,CASTLRTGGDWNSPLHF,TGTGCCAGCACACTGCGGACAGGGGGCGATTGGAATTCACCCCTCCACTTT
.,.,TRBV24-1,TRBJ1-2,CATSDPAGLHGYTF,TGTGCCACCAGTGATCCGGCAGGGCTCCATGGCTACACCTTC
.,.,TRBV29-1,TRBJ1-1,CSVEEQVNTEAFF,TGCAGCGTTGAGGAACAGGTCAACACTGAAGCTTTCTTT
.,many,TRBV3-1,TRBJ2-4,CASSQVRLAKNIQYF,TGTGCCAGCAGCCAAGTCCGGTTAGCCAAAAACATTCAGTACTTC
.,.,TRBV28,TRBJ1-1,CATLSGVDTEAFF,TGTGCCACCCTTTCGGGGGTAGACACTGAAGCTTTCTTT
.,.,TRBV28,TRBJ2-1,CASRLGAGLGSYNEQFF,TGTGCCAGCAGGCTTGGAGCAGGGCTAGGCTCCTACAATGAGCAGTTCTTC
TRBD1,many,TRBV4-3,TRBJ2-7,CASSQETGGYEQYF,TGCGCCAGCAGCCAAGAAACAGGGGGCTACGAGCAGTACTTC
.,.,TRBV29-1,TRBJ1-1,CSVSSANTEAFF,TGCAGCGTTTCATCGGCGAACACTGAAGCTTTCTTT
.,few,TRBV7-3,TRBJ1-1,CASSPGHRAEAFF,TGTGCCAGCAGCCCGGGACACCGGGCTGAAGCTTTCTTT
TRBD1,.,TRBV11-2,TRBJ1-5,CASSITGDQPQHF,TGTGCCAGCAGCATAACAGGGGATCAGCCCCAGCATTTT
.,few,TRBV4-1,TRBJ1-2,CASSQERQVIYGYTF,TGCGCCAGCAGCCAAGAGAGACAGGTGATCTATGGCTACACCTTC
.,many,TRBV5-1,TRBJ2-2,CASSLRLSSTGELFF,TGCGCCAGCAGCTTGCGACTGTCATCGACCGGGGAGCTGTTTTTT
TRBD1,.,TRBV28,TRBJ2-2,CASSSGQGSGELFF,TGTGCCAGCAGTTCGGGACAGGGCAGCGGGGAGCTGTTTTTT
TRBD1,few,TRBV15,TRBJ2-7,CATSRDLSSGTASYEQYF,TGTGCCACCAGCAGAGACCTTAGCTCCGGGACAGCTTCCTACGAGCAGTACTTC
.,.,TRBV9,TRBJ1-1,CASSVGATDTEAFF,TGTGCCAGCAGCGTAGGGGCGACGGACACTGAAGCTTTCTTT
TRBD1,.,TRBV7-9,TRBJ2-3,CSDRDTDTQYF,TGTTCGGACAGGGACACAGATACGCAGTATTTT
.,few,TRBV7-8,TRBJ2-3,CASSLGFTGDTQYF,TGTGCCAGCAGCTTAGGATTTACGGGAGATACGCAGTATTTT
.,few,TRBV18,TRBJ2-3,CASSPPGVADTQYF,TGTGCCAGCTCACCACCAGGCGTGGCAGATACGCAGTATTTT
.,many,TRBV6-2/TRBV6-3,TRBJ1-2,CASSYSNFLRGYTF,TGTGCCAGCAGTTACTCGAACTTTCTTCGAGGCTACACCTTC